These 16 T cell receptor beta chains were sequenced from one sample in a study of cytomegalovirus exposure and HLA in healthy donors. 13 Jbeta primers and 60 Vbeta primers were used for the PCR. The protocol was immunoSEQ multiplex PCR, while the TCRdb copy is restricted to in-frame clones and leaves out a portion. The sample lists about 130,000 clones, approximately 87% occurring once. Sequenced input: PBMCs. The receptors shown here come from a man between 18 and 29 years old in good health and CMV-seropositive.

As DNA, the CDR3 is TGTGCCAGCAGCTCCCAAGAACGGGGAACTAGCACAGATACGCAGTATTTT. This sequence encodes CASSSQERGTSTDTQYF. The chain joins TRBV13 to TRBJ2-3; TRBD2 might be the D (5 bases). Germline CDR1 reads PRHDT; CDR2 reads FYEKMQ (reference sequence). This CDR3 spans 17 amino acids. V was pared by 4 bases and J by 0 bases, with 17 bases between.

The chain joins TRBV7-2 to TRBJ2-5, with 9 bases that match TRBD2. In germline, CDR1 is SGHTA, CDR2 FQGNSA. This CDR3 is built from 16 residues. The trim removed 3 bases at V and 1 base at J, leaving 6 bases unmatched. CDR3 protein: CASSLVSSGAQETQYF. In DNA form, the CDR3 reads TGTGCCAGCAGCTTGGTCTCTAGCGGGGCCCAAGAGACCCAGTACTTC.

This clone was counted a few times. The chain has TRBV14 and TRBJ1-5; no clear D gene. The CDR3 runs 12 residues. Between the trimmed V and J ends, which lost 2 bases and 9 bases, there was a span of 8 bases. CDR1 SGHDN and CDR2 FVKESK come from the germline V gene. The CDR3 loop reads CASSQPRGPQHF. The CDR3 nucleotides read TGTGCCAGCAGCCAACCCCGGGGGCCCCAGCATTTT.

V is TRBV7-9 and J is TRBJ2-4; TRBD1 matches 7 bases. The CDR3 is made up of 17 amino acids. From germline, CDR1 is SEHNR and CDR2 FQNEAQ (reference sequence). Trimming took 3 bases from V and 3 from J; bases not matched to a gene: 11. CDR3 region: CASSLDGTAVGKNIQYF. The CDR3 DNA reads as TGTGCCAGCAGCTTGGACGGGACAGCAGTAGGCAAAAACATTCAGTACTTC.

This clone has only a few counts. V gene TRBV4-2 combines with J gene TRBJ1-1; 7 bases are a match to TRBD1. The CDR3 extends over 15 amino acids. V trimming: 4 bases; J trimming: 1 base; junction bases outside the gene matches: 6. From germline, CDR1 is LGHNA and CDR2 YNFKEQ. CDR3 nucleotides: TGTGCCAGCAGCCTAGGGACAGAGAGGAACACTGAAGCTTTCTTT. It encodes CASSLGTERNTEAFF.

The chain joins TRBV25-1 to TRBJ2-1, with TRBD2 matching 8 bases. Germline values: CDR1 MGHDK, CDR2 SYGVNS. Trimming removed 2 bases from V and 12 bases from J; junction bases left unmatched: 6. There are 13 residues in the CDR3. This chain's CDR3 is CASSESGGRRQFF. In nucleotides, the CDR3 is TGTGCCAGCAGTGAAAGCGGGGGCCGAAGGCAGTTCTTC.

There are many counts of this clone. The chain has TRBV2 and TRBJ1-2; tentative D call: TRBD1 (5 bases). The V end lost 5 bases, the J end lost 8 bases, and 15 bases lay between the germline ends. The germline CDR1 and CDR2 sequences are SNHLY and FYNNEI. CDR3 length: 13 residues. CDR3 loop: CASSRGPGEGYTF. The DNA for the CDR3 is TGTGCCAGCAGTAGGGGCCCGGGGGAAGGCTACACCTTC. The variable domain in full, with the rest retrieved from reference TRBV2 and TRBJ1-2, is EPEVTQTPSHQVTQMGQEVILRCVPISNHLYFYWYRQILGQKVEFLVSFYNNEISEKSEIFDDQFSVERPDGSNFTLKIRSTKLEDSAMYFCASSRGPGEGYTFGSGTRLTVV.

The CDR3 loop is CASSDSAGADGYTF. Here the CDR3 DNA reads TGTGCCAGCAGTGACTCGGCTGGGGCGGATGGCTACACCTTC. This sequence joins TRBV6-4 and TRBJ1-2, with D possibly matching TRBD1 (5 bases). This CDR3 contains 14 residues. Germline values: CDR1 MRHNA, CDR2 SNTAGT. With 0 bases removed from V and 6 bases from J, the gap between germline ends came to 11 bases.

This clone was recorded a few times. The chain employs TRBV4-1 and TRBJ1-1; no clear D. In germline, CDR1 is MGHRA, CDR2 YSYEKL. The V gene lost 7 bases and the J gene lost 0 bases, with 9 bases spanning the gap. CDR3 length: 13 residues. The CDR3 loop reads CASKESMNTEAFF. The CDR3 nucleotides are TGCGCCAGCAAGGAGTCCATGAACACTGAAGCTTTCTTT.

V is TRBV30 and J is TRBJ2-7, with 7 bases fitting TRBD2. Unmatched junction bases numbered 4, after V lost 1 base and J lost 7 bases. Germline V gene lookup returns CDR1 GTSNPN and CDR2 SVGIG (reference sequence). The CDR3 runs 12 residues. The CDR3 DNA follows: TGTGCCTGGAGTGCTATGGGAGGGGAGCAGTACTTC. As protein: CAWSAMGGEQYF.

V gene TRBV19 combines with J gene TRBJ2-5; D ambiguous. Judging by the DNA end, TRBJ2-7 fits better; the J call may be wrong. The CDR3 is made up of 14 amino acids. Germline CDR1 and CDR2: LNHDA and SQIVND (reference sequence). In DNA form, the CDR3 reads TGTGCCAGTAGTAGTGGTCATCTCATGGGCGAGCAGTACTTC. Encoded protein: CASSSGHLMGEQYF.

CDR3 coding DNA: TGCGCCAGCAGCGAACTCCGTAATGAAGCTTTCTTT. It encodes CASSELRNEAFF. The rearrangement joins TRBV10-2 to TRBJ1-1, with D unclear. V was clipped by 6 bases and J by 7 bases, with 12 bases between them. The CDR3 length is 12 residues. Germline V gene data show CDR1 as WSHSY and CDR2 as SAAADI.

The rearrangement uses TRBV27 and TRBJ2-6; D is unclear. Germline-derived CDR1 and CDR2 are MNHEY and SMNVEV (reference sequence). The CDR3 runs to 14 residues. Trimming removed 4 bases at V and 6 bases at J, with 10 bases between. The CDR3 loop reads CASSWALEANVLTF. The DNA for the CDR3 is TGTGCCAGCAGTTGGGCTCTTGAGGCCAACGTCCTGACTTTC.

The genes are TRBV29-1 and TRBJ2-7; 10 bases are shared with TRBD2. After removal of 2 bases from V and 0 bases from J, the junction contained 1 base not matched to a gene. The CDR3 runs to 14 residues. Germline values: CDR1 SQVTM, CDR2 ANQGSEA. This CDR3 is CSVELAGDSYEQYF. The CDR3 DNA reads TGCAGCGTTGAACTAGCGGGGGACTCCTACGAGCAGTACTTC.

V is TRBV27 and J is TRBJ1-3, with no clear D. V was trimmed by 1 base and J by 1 base, leaving 8 bases between them. The CDR3 loop spans 15 amino acids. Germline V gene lookup returns CDR1 MNHEY and CDR2 SMNVEV (reference sequence). In DNA form, the CDR3 reads TGTGCCAGCAGTTTATTCGGGTTTTCTGGAAACACCATATATTTT. It translates to CASSLFGFSGNTIYF.

The chain links TRBV6-5 to TRBJ1-2; D not certain. The CDR3 covers 13 residues. Germline V gene sequence: CDR1 MNHEY, CDR2 SVGAGI. The V gene lost 6 bases and the J gene lost 2 bases, with 10 bases spanning the gap. The CDR3 DNA sequence: TGTGCCAGCAGCCCCGGTTCAAACTATGGCTACACCTTC. Translation: CASSPGSNYGYTF.